These 4 T cell receptor beta chains share one sample of origin, sequenced in a study of cytomegalovirus exposure and HLA in healthy donors (dated 2017 in TCRdb). The method behind the library was the immunoSEQ multiplex PCR assay. The multiplex PCR relied on a mix of 60 forward primers for TCR Vbeta segments and 13 reverse primers for TCR Jbeta segments. Entries here come from immuneACCESS through TCRdb and include only in-frame sequences with V and J called. Some clones fail to appear in such tables; in the studies checked, an unresolved V gene covers under half of the shortfall, and the cause of the remainder is unknown. The sample's clone listing holds under 200,000 clones. The top ten hold 2.1% of the sample. The sequencing sample was made of PBMCs. The origin of the receptors is a man aged 30 to 39 in good health and CMV-seronegative.

The V and J genes are TRBV2 and TRBJ2-7; TRBD2 might be the D (6 bases). Trimming stripped 7 bases from V and 3 bases from J, with 13 bases between. This CDR3 has 13 amino acids. Germline CDR1 SNHLY, CDR2 FYNNEI. The CDR3 DNA sequence: TGTGCCAGCACCCTCCTCGGGAGCTACGAGCAGTACTTC. Translated, it gives CASTLLGSYEQYF.

The V call is TRBV19, the J call TRBJ1-1; no reliable D call. The CDR3 loop spans 16 amino acids. Trimming took off 0 bases at V and 0 bases at J, with 11 bases between the two ends. Germline-derived CDR1 and CDR2 are LNHDA and SQIVND (reference sequence). The DNA of the CDR3 is TGTGCCAGTAGTATAGATTGGGGAGGAGTGAACACTGAAGCTTTCTTT. Translated: CASSIDWGGVNTEAFF.

Notes on this clone: One end of the junction varies from germline; a read error may be responsible. The chain joins TRBV11-2 to TRBJ1-4; D call uncertain. Germline V gives CDR1 SGHAT, CDR2 FQNNGV. This CDR3 contains 13 residues. CDR3 DNA: TGTGCCGGCAGCTTAGATCGGGGTCGAAAACTGTTTTTT. This translates into CAGSLDRGRKLFF.

This sequence joins TRBV11-2 and TRBJ2-5; 12 bases are a match to TRBD2. The CDR3 runs to 16 residues. The V and J ends lost 0 bases and 5 bases, in that order; junction bases with no gene match: 4. Looked up from germline, CDR1 is SGHAT and CDR2 is FQNNGV. Here the CDR3 DNA reads TGTGCCAGCAGCTTAGATAGACTAGCGGGAGCTGAGACCCAGTACTTC. This codes for CASSLDRLAGAETQYF.